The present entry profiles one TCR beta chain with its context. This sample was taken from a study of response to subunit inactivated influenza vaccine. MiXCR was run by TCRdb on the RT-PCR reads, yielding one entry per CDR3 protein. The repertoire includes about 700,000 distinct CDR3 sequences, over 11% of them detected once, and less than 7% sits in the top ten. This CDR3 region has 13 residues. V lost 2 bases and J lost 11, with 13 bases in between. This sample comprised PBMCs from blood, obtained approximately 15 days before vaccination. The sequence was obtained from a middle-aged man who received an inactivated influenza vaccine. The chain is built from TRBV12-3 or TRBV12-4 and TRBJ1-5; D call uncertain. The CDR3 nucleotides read TGTGCCAGCAGTTTAAGGCAGTCAGGAACCCAGCATTTT. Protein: CASSLRQSGTQHF.